One and the same sample provided the 3 T cell receptor beta chains below, sequenced in a study of blood T cell repertoires in COVID-19. Profiled with immunoSEQ multiplex PCR; TCRdb holds only in-frame clones, not every one. The sample records roughly 250,000 clones, 81% being singletons. The sequenced sample was peripheral blood. These receptors all stem from a woman aged 60-70 years with active or convalescent COVID-19.

The CDR3 reads CASSYRGQGNQPQHF. DNA of the CDR3: TGTGCCAGCAGTTACCGGGGACAGGGCAATCAGCCCCAGCATTTT. This chain connects TRBV6-6 to TRBJ1-5, with 8 nucleotides matching TRBD1. The CDR3 has 15 amino acids. Per the germline V gene, CDR1 is MNHNY and CDR2 is SVGAGI (reference sequence). V shed 2 bases and J 2 bases; nucleotides not matched to a gene: 2.

This CDR3 reads CASSLATGNTEAFF. The CDR3 bases are TGTGCCAGCAGCTTGGCGACAGGGAACACTGAAGCTTTCTTT. This sequence joins TRBV7-2 and TRBJ1-1, with D perhaps TRBD1 (6 bases). V was pared by 3 bases and J by 1 base, with 9 bases between. Per germline, CDR1 SGHTA and CDR2 FQGNSA. CDR3 length: 14 amino acids.

This chain connects TRBV16 to TRBJ1-5, with D possibly TRBD1 on 6 matching bases. Germline loops: CDR1 KGHSY, CDR2 FQNENV. The CDR3 runs to 16 residues. The V end lost 0 bases, the J end lost 1 base, and 10 bases lay between the germline ends. The CDR3 nucleotides are TGTGCCAGCAGCCAATCGCGGGGGGCAAGCAATCAGCCCCAGCATTTT. It is translated as CASSQSRGASNQPQHF.